This T cell receptor beta chain was recorded in a study of STAT5B mutations in CD4+ large granular lymphocyte leukemia. Sequencing was performed with immunoSEQ multiplex PCR; in TCRdb, only in-frame clones are kept and a portion is missing. The top ten hold 9.8% of the sample, which has around 24,000 clones, 74% seen once. Between the trimmed V and J ends, which lost 6 bases and 7 bases, there was a span of 12 bases. Germline V gene data show CDR1 as MNHNS and CDR2 as SASEGT. The CDR3 runs to 13 residues. The sequence was obtained from a human donor in good health. J is TRBJ1-4 and V is TRBV6-1, with D perhaps TRBD1 (6 bases). The sequencing input was CD4+ T cells from blood buffy coats. The CDR3 DNA reads TGTGCCAGCAGGGGCAGGGGCGTTGAAAAACTGTTTTTT. Encoded protein: CASRGRGVEKLFF.